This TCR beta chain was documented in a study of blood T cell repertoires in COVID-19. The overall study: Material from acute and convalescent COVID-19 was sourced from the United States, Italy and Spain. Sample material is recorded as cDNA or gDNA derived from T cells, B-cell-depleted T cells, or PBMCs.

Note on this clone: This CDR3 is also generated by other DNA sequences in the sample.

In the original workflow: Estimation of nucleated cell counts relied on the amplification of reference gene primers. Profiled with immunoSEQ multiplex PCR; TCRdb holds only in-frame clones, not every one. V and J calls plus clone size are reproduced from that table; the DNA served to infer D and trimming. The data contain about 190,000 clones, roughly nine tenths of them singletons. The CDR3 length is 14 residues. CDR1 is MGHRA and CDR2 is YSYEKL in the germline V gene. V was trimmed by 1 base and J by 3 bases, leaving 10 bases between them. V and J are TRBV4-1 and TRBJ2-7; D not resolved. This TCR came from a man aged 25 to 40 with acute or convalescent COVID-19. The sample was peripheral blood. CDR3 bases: TGCGCCAGCAGCCAAGGGCCATCAGACTACGAGCAGTACTTC. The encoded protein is CASSQGPSDYEQYF.